The 23 T cell receptor beta chains in this list originate from one sample, sequenced in a study of technical replicates of blood from a handful of donors (dated 2017 in TCRdb). The library relied on the immunoSEQ multiplex PCR assay. The clones in this table, taken by TCRdb from immuneACCESS, are in-frame only. Not every clone is retained; where verified, under half of the shortfall comes from an unresolved V gene, and the cause of the rest is unknown. In all, the sample holds more than 11,000 clones, and roughly 80% of those were seen once. The ten largest account for 11% of the sample. The sample comprised PBMCs. The receptors shown here come from a human donor in good health.

The chain has TRBV5-1 and TRBJ2-1; possibly TRBD1 for D (5 bases). Germline loops: CDR1 SGHRS, CDR2 YFSETQ. The CDR3 has 13 residues. The V and J ends lost 7 bases and 6 bases respectively, with 14 bases between them. DNA for the CDR3: TGCGCCAGCCGATTCGGGCAGGGCAATGAGCAGTTCTTC. This sequence encodes CASRFGQGNEQFF.

The chain recombines TRBV19 with TRBJ2-3, with TRBD2 as a possible D gene (6 bases). V lost 7 bases and J lost 6, with 23 bases in between. Germline lookup yields CDR1 LNHDA and CDR2 SQIVND (reference sequence). The CDR3 totals 16 residues. The CDR3 nucleotides are TGTGCCAGTACCATTCGGATTGGCGGGATTGGGGATACGCAGTATTTT. The encoded protein is CASTIRIGGIGDTQYF.

The chain couples TRBV27 to TRBJ2-5, with 8 bases lining up with TRBD2. This CDR3 spans 15 amino acids. Germline CDR1 MNHEY, CDR2 SMNVEV (reference sequence). The V and J ends lost 2 bases and 9 bases, in that order; junction bases with no gene match: 11. The chain's CDR3 is CASSLGLAGLTAQYF. The DNA of the CDR3 is TGTGCCAGCAGTTTAGGGTTAGCGGGGCTCACGGCCCAGTACTTC.

This clone was picked up one time. This chain uses TRBV2 with TRBJ2-7, with 9 positions matching TRBD1. CDR1 and CDR2 (germline): SNHLY, FYNNEI. The CDR3 consists of 13 residues. V trimming: 6 bases; J trimming: 2 bases; junction bases outside the gene matches: 2. For the CDR3, the DNA is TGTGCCAGCAGCGGACAGGGGACCTACGAGCAGTACTTC. It specifies CASSGQGTYEQYF.

This clone was observed once. The J gene is TRBJ2-6, the V gene TRBV29-1; TRBD1 might be the D (5 bases). Germline CDR1 and CDR2: SQVTM and ANQGSEA. Trimming left V 7 bases short and J 0 bases short, with 22 bases between. This CDR3 has 18 residues. CDR3 bases: TGCAGCGCCCTCGGAACAGGTGGCCTCGCCTCTGGGGCCAACGTCCTGACTTTC. As protein: CSALGTGGLASGANVLTF.

J is TRBJ2-3 and V is TRBV30, with TRBD2 matching 11 bases. Per germline, CDR1 GTSNPN and CDR2 SVGIG (reference sequence). V was clipped by 4 bases and J by 4 bases; unmatched bases: 13. The CDR3 is 17 residues long. CDR3 amino acids: CAWKGLLAGERADTQYF. The CDR3 DNA sequence: TGTGCCTGGAAGGGGCTACTAGCGGGAGAAAGGGCAGATACGCAGTATTTT.

The V call is TRBV30, the J call TRBJ2-7; TRBD1 might be the D (5 bases). The germline V gene encodes CDR1 GTSNPN and CDR2 SVGIG (reference sequence). This CDR3 comprises 13 residues. The V gene lost 1 base and the J gene lost 7 bases, with 14 bases spanning the gap. The CDR3 DNA reads TGTGCCTGGAGTGACAGGATGGGTAGGGAGCAGTACTTC. Residues: CAWSDRMGREQYF.

This rearrangement joins TRBV27 to TRBJ2-3; no definite D call. The V end was cut by 4 bases, the J end by 2 bases, with 10 bases between. The germline V gene has CDR1 MNHEY and CDR2 SMNVEV (reference sequence). The CDR3 is 14 residues long. As DNA, the CDR3 is TGTGCCAGCAGTTGGATAGCCCCCACAGATACGCAGTATTTT. This codes for CASSWIAPTDTQYF.

The rearrangement joins TRBV19 to TRBJ2-2; 13 bases are a match to TRBD2. With 6 bases clipped from V and 4 bases from J, the junction kept 8 bases outside the gene matches. The CDR3 contains 17 residues. The germline V gene has CDR1 LNHDA and CDR2 SQIVND (reference sequence). CDR3 sequence reads: CASRGLAGQSSTGELFF. The CDR3 nucleotides are TGTGCCAGTAGGGGACTAGCGGGACAATCGAGCACCGGGGAGCTGTTTTTT.

Written as DNA, the CDR3 is TGTGCCAGCTCCTCGATCGGGACTAGCACAGATACGCAGTATTTT. Translation gives CASSSIGTSTDTQYF. The chain is built from TRBV18 and TRBJ2-3; possibly TRBD2 for D (6 bases). Germline-derived CDR1 and CDR2 are KGHSH and LQKENI. This CDR3 is built from 15 residues. V dropped 6 bases and J dropped 0 bases, with 13 bases sitting between them.

This clone was recorded only once. The rearrangement links TRBV2 to TRBJ2-5, with a tentative D call TRBD1 (6 bases). The CDR3 totals 18 residues. The V gene's germline CDR1 is SNHLY and CDR2 FYNNEI. V dropped 4 bases and J dropped 2 bases, with 23 bases sitting between them. DNA for the CDR3: TGTGCCAGCAGTGCGGACGGCTATATTAAGGGGGAGCAAGAGACCCAGTACTTC. It yields the protein CASSADGYIKGEQETQYF.

The chain links TRBV5-4 to TRBJ1-5, with 10 bases aligning to TRBD1. Trimming took 0 bases from V and 5 from J; bases not matched to a gene: 8. Germline CDR1 is SGHNT and CDR2 is YYREEE (reference sequence). This CDR3 is 17 amino acids long. CDR3 loop: CASSLAGLGTGDQPQHF. The CDR3 DNA reads TGTGCCAGCAGCTTGGCCGGGCTCGGGACAGGGGATCAGCCCCAGCATTTT.

This clone showed up just once. This chain uses TRBV7-9 with TRBJ2-1; 9 bases fit TRBD2. Germline assignment: CDR1 SEHNR and CDR2 FQNEAQ (reference sequence). Trimming took 1 base from V and 2 from J; bases not matched to a gene: 0. The CDR3 sequence is 15 residues long. CDR3 DNA: TGTGCCAGCAGCTTAGGCGGGAGGGCCTACAATGAGCAGTTCTTC. Its translation is CASSLGGRAYNEQFF.

The V call is TRBV28, the J call TRBJ1-5, with D maybe TRBD1 (5 bases). The CDR3 contains 12 residues. CDR1 and CDR2 from the germline V gene are MDHEN and SYDVKM. V was trimmed by 10 bases and J by 5 bases, leaving 12 bases between them. In DNA, the CDR3 is TGTGCCATTCGGCGGGGGGATCAGCCCCAGCATTTT. Protein product: CAIRRGDQPQHF.

CDR3 nucleotides: TGTGCCAGCAGCTTAGCTACCGGGGAGCAGTACTTC. Translated: CASSLATGEQYF. The chain joins TRBV7-8 to TRBJ2-7; D remains ambiguous. Germline values: CDR1 SGHVS, CDR2 FQNEAQ. This CDR3 region has 12 residues. V was pared by 0 bases and J by 7 bases, with 7 bases between.

The chain is built from TRBV10-1 and TRBJ2-1, with TRBD2 matching over 8 bases. The V gene end was trimmed by 6 bases and the J gene end by 8 bases; junction bases not matched to a gene: 12. The germline CDR1 and CDR2 sequences are WNHNN and SYGVQD (reference sequence). This CDR3 comprises 15 residues. The CDR3: CASSDGAGGTYEQFF. The CDR3 coding sequence is TGCGCCAGCAGCGACGGGGCGGGAGGTACCTATGAGCAGTTCTTC.

This chain links TRBV27 with TRBJ1-2; tentative D call: TRBD1 (5 bases). The ends were cut back, 3 bases at V and 8 bases at J, with 13 bases in the middle. Germline CDR1 and CDR2: MNHEY and SMNVEV (reference sequence). This CDR3 is 13 amino acids long. DNA of the CDR3: TGTGCCAGCAGTTTTACCCTGGCAGGGGGCTACACCTTC. Translated, it gives CASSFTLAGGYTF.

This chain joins TRBV19 and TRBJ2-5; weak D call: TRBD1 (5 bases). Germline loops: CDR1 LNHDA, CDR2 SQIVND (reference sequence). V was shortened by 5 bases and J by 4 bases, with 11 bases between the two germline ends. The CDR3 is 13 amino acids. The CDR3, as DNA: TGTGCCAGTAGTCCAGGGATGGGAGAGACCCAGTACTTC. The encoded protein is CASSPGMGETQYF.

The chain is built from TRBV5-1 and TRBJ2-7; 11 positions match TRBD2. The CDR3 is made up of 17 amino acids. From germline, CDR1 is SGHRS and CDR2 YFSETQ. V lost 0 bases, J lost 8 bases, and 13 bases stayed unmatched. CDR3 region: CASSLEAPTSGIKQQYF. DNA of the CDR3: TGCGCCAGCAGCTTGGAAGCCCCGACTAGCGGGATAAAACAGCAGTACTTC.

This chain joins TRBV7-8 and TRBJ2-7; 13 nucleotides line up with TRBD2. J was trimmed by 6 bases and V by 3 bases; bases with no gene match: 2. CDR1 is SGHVS, CDR2 FQNEAQ, per germline. The CDR3 length is 14 residues. This chain's CDR3 is CASSLGTSGIEQYF. The DNA of the CDR3 is TGTGCCAGCAGCTTGGGGACTAGCGGGATCGAGCAGTACTTC.

The chain combines TRBV18 with TRBJ2-7, with D maybe TRBD2 (5 bases). In germline, CDR1 is KGHSH, CDR2 LQKENI. This CDR3 region has 14 residues. Deletions cut 1 base from V and 6 bases from J, with 13 bases between. This chain's CDR3 is CASSPQGEGSEQYF. As DNA, the CDR3 is TGTGCCAGCTCACCACAAGGTGAGGGTTCCGAGCAGTACTTC.

This clone was seen a handful of times. The genes are TRBV5-1 and TRBJ1-1; no definite D call. V gave up 4 bases and J gave up 2 bases, with 15 bases separating them. This CDR3 is 15 amino acids long. In germline, CDR1 is SGHRS, CDR2 YFSETQ. The CDR3: CASSPLSVINTEAFF. Written as DNA, the CDR3 is TGCGCCAGCAGCCCCTTGTCAGTCATTAACACTGAAGCTTTCTTT.

The CDR3 spells CASSDRTIQFF. The CDR3 coding sequence is TGTGCCAGCAGCGACCGGACAATTCAGTTCTTC. The rearrangement uses TRBV13 and TRBJ2-1, with a weak D call TRBD1 (5 bases). From germline, CDR1 is PRHDT and CDR2 FYEKMQ (reference sequence). This CDR3 spans 11 amino acids. V was pared by 5 bases and J by 13 bases, with 12 bases between.